The sequence of this TCR beta chain was determined in a study of blood T cells in healthy people across ages. This CDR3 has 16 residues. Germline lookup yields CDR1 DFQATT and CDR2 SNEGSKA (reference sequence). Between the trimmed V and J ends, which lost 0 bases and 0 bases, there was a span of 12 bases. This clonotype was detected only a few times. Then a second PCR, running roughly 7 to 11 cycles, was carried out with a sample-barcoded 5' primer and a J-beta primer mix. Each cDNA molecule carried a tag from a template-switch adaptor that contained 12 random nucleotides. MiXCR was run by TCRdb on the 5' RACE reads, yielding one entry per CDR3 protein. The sample contains some 560,000 distinct CDR3 sequences, about 26% of which appear only once. The same sample was also studied in work on T cells of mothers and their children. That report notes: Microchimeric T cell clones that persisted were not detected.

This chain joins TRBV20-1 and TRBJ2-4, with D unclear. The sequencing sample was made of blood. The source of this sequence is a boy between 2 and 10 years old in good health. CDR3 nucleotides: TGCAGTGCTAGAGAGTTAACAGCTCTAGCCAAAAACATTCAGTACTTC. Its translation is CSARELTALAKNIQYF.